The T cell receptor beta chain under discussion was sequenced for a study of shared clonotypes between healthy human individuals. Study findings and constraints: Four donors shared 4.5% to 6.5% of their naive CD4 clonotypes.

Germline V gives CDR1 MDHEN, CDR2 SYDVKM. Trimming took 2 bases from V and 3 from J, leaving 8 bases between them. This CDR3 has 13 residues. Note on this clone: Its antigen is not known.

Sequencing was performed with immunoSEQ multiplex PCR; in TCRdb, only in-frame clones are kept and a portion is missing. This table holds some 2.3 million clones, approximately 95% found once. Sequences were obtained from naive CD4+ T cells from PBMCs. Subset meaning: CD45RA+ positively selected. The clonotype comes from a young man in good health. Some clones in this sample may be carry-over from other donors' samples. The chain uses TRBV28 and TRBJ2-7, with no clear D. DNA for the CDR3: TGTGCCAGCAGTTTACAGGATAGCTACGAGCAGTACTTC. Residues: CASSLQDSYEQYF. Full variable domain (missing parts from reference TRBV28 and TRBJ2-7): DVKVTQSSRYLVKRTGEKVFLECVQDMDHENMFWYRQDPGLGLRLIYFSYDVKMKEKGDIPEGYSVSREKKERFSLILESASTNQTSMYLCASSLQDSYEQYFGPGTRLTVT.